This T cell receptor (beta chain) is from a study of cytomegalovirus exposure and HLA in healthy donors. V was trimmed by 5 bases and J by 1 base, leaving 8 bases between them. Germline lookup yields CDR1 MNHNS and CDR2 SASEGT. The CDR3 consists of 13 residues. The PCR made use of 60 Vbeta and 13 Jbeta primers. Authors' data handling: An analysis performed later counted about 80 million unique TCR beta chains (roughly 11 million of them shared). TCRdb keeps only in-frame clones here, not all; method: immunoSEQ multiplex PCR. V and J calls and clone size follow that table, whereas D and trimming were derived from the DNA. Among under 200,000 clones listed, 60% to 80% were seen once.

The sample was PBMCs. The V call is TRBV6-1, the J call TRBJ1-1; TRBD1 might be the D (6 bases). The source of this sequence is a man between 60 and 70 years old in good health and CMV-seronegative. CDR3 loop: CASSNRENTEAFF. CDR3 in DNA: TGTGCCAGCAGTAACAGGGAGAACACTGAAGCTTTCTTT.